This T cell receptor beta chain was recorded in a study of identical twins. Trimming removed 6 bases at V and 3 bases at J, with 8 bases between. Germline loops: CDR1 SQVTM, CDR2 ANQGSEA. This CDR3 has 12 residues. MiXCR, applied by TCRdb to the 5' RACE reads, yields one record per CDR3 protein. The sample shows hundreds of thousands of distinct CDR3 sequences, roughly 8% of them seen only once. A remark on this clonotype: The antigen is unknown.

Only healthy Caucasians were enrolled as donors. General observations from the study: Out-of-frame alpha sequences shared by twins were enriched for low generation probability. Twins showed weaker excess sharing in their beta out-of-frame sequences.

These same records also appear under a second study, on yellow fever vaccine responses in identical twins. As that report states: Twins reportedly mounted vaccine T cell responses that seemed partly convergent, partly personalized.

The sequence came from a woman younger than 35 in good health. The chain uses TRBV29-1 and TRBJ2-2; no clear D. Sequencing used PBMCs. Written as DNA, the CDR3 is TGCAGCGTAATCCTTTACACCGGGGAGCTGTTTTTT. This codes for CSVILYTGELFF.